This T cell receptor beta chain was sequenced in a study of T cells in Graves' hyperthyroidism and ophthalmopathy. General study findings and limits: Most clonotypes expanded in the thyroid (above 0.001) were also present in blood. Model predictions of ophthalmopathy came a median approximately 6 months before onset.

TCR beta CDR3 regions were amplified from RNA transcripts. The study used the HTBI primer set for a first-round RT-PCR of the TCR CDR3. TCRdb re-derived calls from the multiplex PCR reads in MiXCR, one entry per CDR3 protein. This sample has about 150,000 distinct CDR3 sequences, with around 20% found just once. Trimming left V 5 bases short and J 11 bases short, with 12 bases between. The CDR3 is 10 residues long. Germline V gene sequence: CDR1 GTSNPN, CDR2 SVGIG (reference sequence). This clonotype was recorded many times. Its antigen is unidentified. This receptor was identified in a woman in her 50s with Graves' hyperthyroidism that later progressed to Graves' ophthalmopathy. The J gene is TRBJ1-1, the V gene TRBV30, with D possibly matching TRBD1 (6 bases). The sample comprised blood. The CDR3 is CAWGGLPAFF. For the CDR3, the DNA is TGTGCCTGGGGGGGGCTCCCGGCTTTCTTT. The full variable domain, in which reference TRBV30 and TRBJ1-1 provide the parts outside the CDR3, is SQTIHQWPATLVQPVGSPLSLECTVEGTSNPNLYWYRQAAGRGLQLLFYSVGIGQISSEVPQNLSASRPQDRQFILSSKKLLLSDSGFYLCAWGGLPAFFGQGTRLTVV.